Following are 20 T cell receptor beta chains from one sample sequenced in a study of cytomegalovirus exposure and HLA in healthy donors. Clones were read by immunoSEQ multiplex PCR, and TCRdb kept only the in-frame ones, dropping some. The data contain 56,000 or so clones, over 85% of them singletons. The sample taken for sequencing was PBMCs. The receptors stem from a man aged 18 to 30 in good health and CMV-seronegative.

The J gene is TRBJ2-5, the V gene TRBV5-4; 8 bases map to TRBD1. V dropped 4 bases and J dropped 4; count of bases not matched to a gene: 3. Per germline, CDR1 SGHNT and CDR2 YYREEE (reference sequence). CDR3 length: 13 amino acids. This chain's CDR3 is CASSPGQGETQYF. The CDR3 DNA follows: TGTGCCAGCAGCCCTGGACAGGGAGAGACCCAGTACTTC.

The chain recombines TRBV6-1 with TRBJ1-2; 9 bases are shared with TRBD1. CDR1 MNHNS and CDR2 SASEGT come from the germline V gene. This CDR3 comprises 16 residues. Germline trimming cut 4 bases from V and 4 bases from J; bases unmatched to any gene: 10. Here the CDR3 DNA reads TGTGCCAGCAGTGCCTCGACAGGGGGAGCGTCCTATGGCTACACCTTC. The encoded protein is CASSASTGGASYGYTF.

This clone appeared a single time. The chain is built from TRBV27 and TRBJ2-7; 9 bases line up with TRBD1. The CDR3 loop spans 14 amino acids. With 6 bases clipped from V and 3 bases from J, the junction kept 6 bases outside the gene matches. Germline CDR1 and CDR2: MNHEY and SMNVEV (reference sequence). The CDR3 protein is CASRIGQGIYEQYF. CDR3 sequence (DNA): TGTGCCAGCAGAATCGGACAGGGGATCTACGAGCAGTACTTC.

This clone was found a few times. The chain joins TRBV19 to TRBJ2-7; 9 bases match TRBD1. V was pared by 5 bases and J by 3 bases, with 8 bases of the junction left unmatched. Germline CDR1 LNHDA, CDR2 SQIVND (reference sequence). The CDR3 has 15 residues. The CDR3 region is CASSLGTGIYYEQYF. In DNA form, the CDR3 reads TGTGCCAGTAGTCTAGGGACAGGGATCTACTACGAGCAGTACTTC.

This sequence joins TRBV9 and TRBJ2-3; tentative D call: TRBD2 (7 bases). This CDR3 contains 14 residues. V gave up 7 bases and J gave up 6 bases, with 18 bases separating them. Germline V gene sequence: CDR1 SGDLS, CDR2 YYNGEE. The CDR3 spells CASGGGLLGDTQYF. The CDR3, as DNA: TGTGCCAGCGGGGGGGGCCTCCTTGGGGATACGCAGTATTTT.

The CDR3 DNA reads TGTGCCAGCAGCACGGTTAACGGGACAGTCGTCTACGAGCAGTACTTC. This encodes CASSTVNGTVVYEQYF. V gene TRBV28 combines with J gene TRBJ2-7; 7 nucleotides align to TRBD1. V was clipped by 6 bases and J by 3 bases; unmatched bases: 14. This CDR3 is built from 16 residues. Per the germline V gene, CDR1 is MDHEN and CDR2 is SYDVKM.

The rearrangement links TRBV5-6 to TRBJ2-4; 12 bases align to TRBD2. The CDR3 length is 16 residues. V lost 0 bases, J lost 7 bases, and 5 bases stayed unmatched. CDR1 is SGHDT, CDR2 YYEEEE, per germline. The CDR3 region has the DNA TGTGCCAGCAGCTTGGGACTAGCGGGAGACGGCAACATTCAGTACTTC. The encoded protein is CASSLGLAGDGNIQYF.

The chain links TRBV9 to TRBJ1-1; D not certain. In germline, CDR1 is SGDLS, CDR2 YYNGEE. Trimming removed 2 bases from V and 3 bases from J, with 14 bases in between. CDR3 length equals 15 residues. The DNA for the CDR3 is TGTGCCAGCAGCGTCCTGGGGAGAAGTGACACTGAAGCTTTCTTT. Translating it yields CASSVLGRSDTEAFF.

The V gene is TRBV6-5, the J gene TRBJ2-5; a possible D gene is TRBD2 (6 bases). The germline V gene encodes CDR1 MNHEY and CDR2 SVGAGI. This CDR3 comprises 11 residues. DNA of the CDR3: TGTGTAATTCCGGGGGAAGAGACCCAGTACTTC. Translation gives CVIPGEETQYF.

This clone was seen just once. The chain couples TRBV5-1 to TRBJ2-1; TRBD1 matches 7 bases. The CDR3 is made up of 15 amino acids. V trimming: 2 bases; J trimming: 3 bases; junction bases outside the gene matches: 5. CDR1 is SGHRS, CDR2 YFSETQ, per germline. In DNA, the CDR3 is TGCGCCAGCAGCTTTCCGGGACAGCACTACAATGAGCAGTTCTTC. Translation: CASSFPGQHYNEQFF. Variable domain in full (rest from reference TRBV5-1 and TRBJ2-1): KAGVTQTPRYLIKTRGQQVTLSCSPISGHRSVSWYQQTPGQGLQFLFEYFSETQRNKGNFPGRFSGRQFSNSRSEMNVSTLELGDSALYLCASSFPGQHYNEQFFGPGTRLTVL.

This clone was observed once. The CDR3 nucleotides are TGTGCCAGCAGCCAAGGGACTGCGTACGAGCAGTACTTC. Translating gives CASSQGTAYEQYF. This sequence joins TRBV7-2 and TRBJ2-7, with D tentatively TRBD2 (6 bases). The CDR3 contains 13 residues. Germline-derived CDR1 and CDR2 are SGHTA and FQGNSA. The V end was cut by 5 bases, the J end by 4 bases, with 12 bases between.

The genes are TRBV7-6 and TRBJ2-7, with D perhaps TRBD1 (6 bases). Germline-derived CDR1 and CDR2 are SGHVS and FNYEAQ. This CDR3 is built from 13 residues. Trimming took off 5 bases at V and 6 bases at J, with 14 bases between the two ends. In DNA form, the CDR3 reads TGTGCCAGCAGCCCGGTACAGGGTGGCGAGCAGTACTTC. Amino acids: CASSPVQGGEQYF.

The chain employs TRBV29-1 and TRBJ2-3, with TRBD2 matching 14 bases. Germline values: CDR1 SQVTM, CDR2 ANQGSEA. J lost 2 bases, V lost 6 bases, and 4 bases had no gene match. This CDR3 contains 15 residues. DNA of the CDR3: TGCAGCGTGGAGGGACTAGCGGGAGACACAGATACGCAGTATTTT. Its translation is CSVEGLAGDTDTQYF.

The chain recombines TRBV9 with TRBJ2-7, with 7 nucleotides matching TRBD1. Looked up from germline, CDR1 is SGDLS and CDR2 is YYNGEE. There are 16 residues in the CDR3. With 3 bases clipped from V and 4 bases from J, the junction kept 13 bases outside the gene matches. CDR3 bases: TGTGCCAGCAGCGCCACGCCCAGGGACAGTCAATACGAGCAGTACTTC. This gives the protein CASSATPRDSQYEQYF.

The chain is built from TRBV15 and TRBJ2-1; D remains unclear. The germline V gene encodes CDR1 LNHNV and CDR2 YYDKDF (reference sequence). Trimming took off 9 bases at V and 0 bases at J, with 9 bases between the two ends. This CDR3 has 13 amino acids. This CDR3 is CATKDSSYNEQFF. The DNA for the CDR3 is TGTGCCACTAAAGATAGCTCCTACAATGAGCAGTTCTTC.

CDR3 DNA sequence: TGTGCCAGTAGTATAACTAGCGGGAGTTCCAATGAGCAGTTCTTC. Its protein is CASSITSGSSNEQFF. This chain connects TRBV19 to TRBJ2-1, with 11 bases fitting TRBD2. The V segment lost 2 bases and the J segment 6 bases; nucleotides outside the gene matches: 3. Looked up from germline, CDR1 is LNHDA and CDR2 is SQIVND (reference sequence). The CDR3 has 15 amino acids. The full variable domain, its missing parts supplied by reference TRBV19 and TRBJ2-1, is DGGITQSPKYLFRKEGQNVTLSCEQNLNHDAMYWYRQDPGQGLRLIYYSQIVNDFQKGDIAEGYSVSREKKESFPLTVTSAQKNPTAFYLCASSITSGSSNEQFFGPGTRLTVL.

The J gene is TRBJ1-1, the V gene TRBV7-2, with 8 positions matching TRBD1. Trimming at V came to 4 bases and at J to 0 bases, leaving 1 base not matched to a gene. This CDR3 is 14 amino acids long. Germline CDR1 reads SGHTA; CDR2 reads FQGNSA. The CDR3 sequence: CASSSQGVNTEAFF. In nucleotides, the CDR3 is TGTGCCAGCAGCTCACAGGGGGTGAACACTGAAGCTTTCTTT.

The chain recombines TRBV19 with TRBJ1-1; 10 nucleotides align to TRBD1. The CDR3 is 16 amino acids. The germline V gene has CDR1 LNHDA and CDR2 SQIVND (reference sequence). The V and J ends lost 4 bases and 0 bases, in that order; junction bases with no gene match: 5. For the CDR3, the DNA is TGTGCCAGTAGTACCGGGACAGGGGTCTTGAACACTGAAGCTTTCTTT. Protein: CASSTGTGVLNTEAFF.

This sequence joins TRBV4-1 and TRBJ2-1, with 7 positions matching TRBD1. The CDR3 sequence is 13 residues long. Germline CDR1 and CDR2: MGHRA and YSYEKL. Losses at the gene ends were 0 bases for V and 8 bases for J; bases not matched to a gene: 1. The chain's CDR3 is CASSQEGGYEQFF. For the CDR3, the DNA is TGCGCCAGCAGCCAAGAAGGGGGCTATGAGCAGTTCTTC.

The chain uses TRBV28 and TRBJ2-5; D perhaps matches TRBD1 (5 bases). This CDR3 is built from 12 residues. The V gene lost 8 bases and the J gene lost 1 base, with 8 bases spanning the gap. CDR1 is MDHEN, CDR2 SYDVKM, per germline. The CDR3 nucleotides read TGTGCCAGCGGCAGGGTCCAAGAGACCCAGTACTTC. Protein product: CASGRVQETQYF.